This passage covers 23 T cell receptor beta chains from one sample sequenced in a study of blood T cells in healthy people across ages. Through a sample-barcoded 5' primer and a J-beta primer mix, a second PCR was run for roughly 6 to 12 cycles. TCRdb called the 5' RACE reads again in MiXCR, with one record for every CDR3 protein. The sample records fewer than 800,000 distinct CDR3 sequences, roughly 30% being singletons. The sample taken for sequencing was blood. The receptor source for this set is a woman aged 80 or older in good health.

This clonotype was detected only once. The chain employs TRBV5-1 and TRBJ2-7, with 7 bases identical to TRBD2. Germline values: CDR1 SGHRS, CDR2 YFSETQ. J was trimmed by 7 bases and V by 4 bases; bases with no gene match: 14. The CDR3 has 15 amino acids. CDR3 protein: CASSNGRGGFAEQYF. The CDR3 DNA follows: TGCGCCAGCAGCAACGGACGCGGGGGATTTGCGGAGCAGTACTTC.

With respect to this clonotype: A much larger clone is a single base away; this may be a read error. J is TRBJ2-5 and V is TRBV2; the match to TRBD2 covers 7 bases. The CDR3 has 14 residues. Germline V gene sequence: CDR1 SNHLY, CDR2 FYNNEI. Unmatched junction bases numbered 7, after V lost 4 bases and J lost 5 bases. CDR3 amino acids: CASSGGGRAETQYF. The CDR3 coding sequence is TGTGCCAGCAGTGGTGGTGGGAGGGCGGAGACCCAGTACTTC.

Worth noting for this clonotype: Being one base from a much bigger clone, this may be a read error. This chain connects TRBV27 to TRBJ1-6; TRBD1 matches 7 bases. In germline, CDR1 is MNHEY, CDR2 SMNVEV (reference sequence). The CDR3 consists of 17 residues. The CDR3 loop is CTSSPNPRGLYNSPLHF. The CDR3 coding sequence is TGTACCAGCAGTCCCAATCCGAGGGGGCTGTATAATTCACCCCTCCACTTT.

This clonotype was observed at least ten times. The gene calls are TRBV6-6 and TRBJ1-6; 10 bases are shared with TRBD1. Germline values: CDR1 MNHNY, CDR2 SVGAGI (reference sequence). The CDR3 length is 15 residues. The V segment lost 6 bases and the J segment 5 bases; nucleotides outside the gene matches: 4. This CDR3 reads CASRPTGGNNSPLHF. CDR3 nucleotide sequence: TGTGCCAGCAGGCCGACAGGGGGCAATAATTCACCCCTCCACTTT.

Remarks on this clonotype: It may be a read error: a sequence one base away is much more abundant. V is TRBV7-9 and J is TRBJ2-3; a weak D match, TRBD2 (6 bases). The CDR3 loop spans 17 amino acids. V lost 1 base, J lost 4 bases, and 18 bases lay in between. From germline, CDR1 is SEHNR and CDR2 FQNEAQ (reference sequence). CDR3 in DNA: TGTGCCAGCAGCTTAGAACAAGTGGGGACTCGCGCAGATACGCAGTATTTT. This encodes CASSLEQVGTRADTQYF.

The chain employs TRBV11-2 and TRBJ1-3, with D perhaps TRBD1 (5 bases). V lost 5 bases and J 0 bases, leaving 14 bases between the germline ends. The CDR3 is 16 residues long. Germline values: CDR1 SGHAT, CDR2 FQNNGV. This chain's CDR3 is CASSLGRTFSGNTIYF. CDR3 coding DNA: TGTGCCAGCAGCCTGGGACGGACCTTCTCTGGAAACACCATATATTTT.

This clonotype was counted a few times. J is TRBJ1-5 and V is TRBV20-1; D might be TRBD1 (6 bases). CDR1 is DFQATT and CDR2 is SNEGSKA in the germline V gene (reference sequence). Trimming stripped 3 bases from V and 7 bases from J, with 16 bases between. This CDR3 contains 14 residues. CDR3 loop: CSAREGGGVQPQHF. In nucleotides, the CDR3 is TGCAGTGCTAGGGAGGGAGGGGGAGTCCAGCCCCAGCATTTT.

This clonotype came up many times. V is TRBV20-1 and J is TRBJ2-5; 10 bases match TRBD2. The junction had 3 bases not matched to a gene; V was cut back by 0 bases and J by 5 bases. This CDR3 region has 14 residues. Per the germline V gene, CDR1 is DFQATT and CDR2 is SNEGSKA (reference sequence). DNA of the CDR3: TGCAGTGCTAGAGATAGCGGGGGGTTGGAGACCCAGTACTTC. As protein: CSARDSGGLETQYF.

Ten or more counts support this clonotype. The V call is TRBV5-1, the J call TRBJ2-3; D ambiguous. This CDR3 has 14 amino acids. CDR1 and CDR2 (germline): SGHRS, YFSETQ. V lost 3 bases and J 1 base, leaving 9 bases between the germline ends. The CDR3 loop is CASSSPRGTDTQYF. In DNA form, the CDR3 reads TGCGCCAGCAGCTCCCCCCGGGGCACAGATACGCAGTATTTT.

Here the CDR3 DNA reads TGTGCCAGTAGTATCCCGGGACAGGGAGCCTATGGCTACACCTTC. Amino acids: CASSIPGQGAYGYTF. The rearrangement links TRBV19 to TRBJ1-2; 9 bases align to TRBD1. The CDR3 is 15 residues long. Trimming cost V 3 bases and J 4 bases; bases outside gene matches: 6. Germline V gene sequence: CDR1 LNHDA, CDR2 SQIVND (reference sequence).

This clonotype was observed a handful of times. The chain is built from TRBV20-1 and TRBJ1-5; TRBD1 might be the D (5 bases). CDR1 is DFQATT and CDR2 is SNEGSKA in the germline V gene (reference sequence). The CDR3 spans 12 residues. V was cut by 3 bases and J by 3 bases, with 6 bases left in between. CDR3 region: CSARDNNQPQHF. The CDR3 nucleotides are TGCAGTGCTAGGGACAACAATCAGCCCCAGCATTTT.

This clonotype has just a few counts. V gene TRBV5-1 combines with J gene TRBJ2-7; 7 bases agree with TRBD2. From germline, CDR1 is SGHRS and CDR2 YFSETQ. The CDR3 contains 16 residues. V lost 3 bases, J lost 7 bases, and 16 bases stayed unmatched. In nucleotides, the CDR3 is TGCGCCAGCAGCTCAGGACTAGAGCCACAACTCCATGAGCAGTACTTC. Amino acid sequence: CASSSGLEPQLHEQYF. Variable domain in full (rest from reference TRBV5-1 and TRBJ2-7): KAGVTQTPRYLIKTRGQQVTLSCSPISGHRSVSWYQQTPGQGLQFLFEYFSETQRNKGNFPGRFSGRQFSNSRSEMNVSTLELGDSALYLCASSSGLEPQLHEQYFGPGTRLTVT.

Ten or more counts support this clonotype. The limits of the CDR3 on the DNA are not certain, so only TCRdb's listed CDR3 is given. The V call is TRBV6-6, the J call TRBJ2-5. From germline, CDR1 is MNHNY and CDR2 SVGAGI (reference sequence). Inclusive of both ends, the CDR3 amounts to 14 amino acids. The CDR3 loop is CASSSVGVGSLKYF.

The V call is TRBV27, the J call TRBJ1-6; TRBD1 might be the D (5 bases). Per the germline V gene, CDR1 is MNHEY and CDR2 is SMNVEV (reference sequence). The CDR3 loop spans 13 amino acids. V was shortened by 3 bases and J by 8 bases, with 8 bases between the two germline ends. The CDR3: CASSFPGDSPLHF. For the CDR3, the DNA is TGTGCCAGCAGTTTTCCGGGGGATTCACCCCTCCACTTT.

With regard to this clonotype: This could be a read error, since a much larger clone is one nucleotide away. V and J are TRBV30 and TRBJ2-5; 12 bases fit TRBD1. This CDR3 is 14 amino acids long. Per germline, CDR1 GTSNPN and CDR2 SVGIG (reference sequence). The CDR3, as DNA: TGTGCCTGGAGTCGGGACAGGGGGCAAGAGACCCAGGACTTC. It yields the protein CAWSRDRGQETQDF.

The chain recombines TRBV28 with TRBJ1-1; D is possibly TRBD1 (5 bases). With 10 bases removed from V and 0 bases from J, the gap between germline ends came to 9 bases. Looked up from germline, CDR1 is MDHEN and CDR2 is SYDVKM. The CDR3 has 12 amino acids. The CDR3 region has the DNA TGTGCCACGGACACCTTGAACACTGAAGCTTTCTTT. It encodes CATDTLNTEAFF.

This chain links TRBV5-1 with TRBJ2-3, with 8 bases that match TRBD1. This CDR3 is 16 amino acids long. V was clipped by 3 bases and J by 4 bases; unmatched bases: 10. Germline-derived CDR1 and CDR2 are SGHRS and YFSETQ. CDR3 protein: CASSSGQGIISDTQYF. CDR3 DNA sequence: TGCGCCAGCAGCTCCGGACAGGGTATTATCTCAGATACGCAGTATTTT.

This sequence joins TRBV7-9 and TRBJ2-5, with 9 bases aligning to TRBD2. The CDR3 covers 14 residues. The ends lost 8 bases at V and 3 bases at J; junction bases unmatched: 7. The V gene's germline CDR1 is SEHNR and CDR2 FQNEAQ (reference sequence). CDR3 nucleotide sequence: TGTGCCAGCTCCGCTAGCGGGATAAAAGAGACCCAGTACTTC. This sequence encodes CASSASGIKETQYF.

As concerns this clonotype: A much larger clonotype is one base distant, so this may be a read error. The chain uses TRBV5-1 and TRBJ1-2; 10 nucleotides align to TRBD1. The germline CDR1 and CDR2 sequences are SGHRS and YFSETQ. CDR3 length: 14 residues. V lost 3 bases, J lost 7 bases, and 6 bases stayed unmatched. For the CDR3, the DNA is TGCGCCAGCAGCTCGGCGGGACAGGGGTCTGGCTACACCTTC. It is translated as CASSSAGQGSGYTF.

This clonotype came up a few times. The chain carries TRBV6-5 and TRBJ2-1; 12 bases map to TRBD2. With V trimmed by 4 bases and J by 10 bases, 8 bases remained unmatched. In germline, CDR1 is MNHEY, CDR2 SVGAGI. This CDR3 contains 15 residues. CDR3 loop: CASSWLLAGGREQFF. The CDR3, as DNA: TGTGCCAGCAGTTGGCTACTAGCGGGGGGCCGGGAGCAGTTCTTC.

The chain carries TRBV20-1 and TRBJ1-5; no clear D. Trimming left V 0 bases short and J 7 bases short, with 13 bases between. The CDR3 totals 14 residues. Germline CDR1 reads DFQATT; CDR2 reads SNEGSKA (reference sequence). The CDR3 DNA reads TGCAGTGCTAGAGAGGGCCCGACGGAACAGCCCCAGCATTTT. Protein sequence: CSAREGPTEQPQHF.

The rearrangement joins TRBV10-3 to TRBJ1-4; 7 bases match TRBD1. CDR1 ENHRY and CDR2 SYGVKD come from the germline V gene. The CDR3 is 15 amino acids. The junction had 2 bases not matched to a gene; V was cut back by 0 bases and J by 4 bases. CDR3 in amino acids: CAISESGQINEKLFF. CDR3 nucleotide sequence: TGTGCCATCAGTGAGTCGGGACAGATTAATGAAAAACTGTTTTTT.

This clonotype was seen at least ten times. CDR3 region: CSARDAGSTDTQYF. DNA of the CDR3: TGCAGTGCTAGAGACGCGGGGAGCACAGATACGCAGTATTTT. The chain links TRBV20-1 to TRBJ2-3, with a weak D call TRBD2 (6 bases). Germline V CDR1 and CDR2: DFQATT, SNEGSKA (reference sequence). The CDR3 totals 14 residues. Trimming pared 0 bases from V and 0 bases from J, leaving 7 bases between.